This entry concerns a single TCR beta chain. These data originate in a study of blood T cell repertoires in COVID-19. This CDR3 has 19 amino acids. V was cut by 5 bases and J by 3 bases, with 29 bases left in between. Germline V gene sequence: CDR1 LGHDT, CDR2 YNNKEL (reference sequence). Sequencing used immunoSEQ multiplex PCR; TCRdb keeps in-frame clones, though not all of them. Of under 8,000 clones in the sample, over 75% were seen once. Input material: peripheral blood. The J gene is TRBJ2-7, the V gene TRBV3-1 (or the pseudogene TRBV3-2); D perhaps matches TRBD2 (7 bases). The sequence was obtained from an elderly man with active COVID-19. The CDR3 nucleotides read TGTGCCAGCAGCTCCGGGGGGCTAGCGAATAGTGGGGCTCGCTACGAGCAGTACTTC. Translated, it gives CASSSGGLANSGARYEQYF.